This TCR beta chain is drawn from a study of control samples from healthy donors and cancer patients. The repertoire was sequenced with immunoSEQ multiplex PCR; TCRdb's copy has only in-frame clones and lacks some. The table shows about 13,000 clones, with approximately 77% occurring only once. The length of the CDR3 is 16 residues. CDR1 is LNHDA, CDR2 SQIVND, per germline (reference sequence). V lost 0 bases to trimming and J lost 2 bases, with 14 bases between them. The sequenced sample was formalin-fixed, paraffin-embedded tissue. This sequence was found in a male donor with melanoma. This sequence joins TRBV19 and TRBJ2-7; possibly TRBD1 or TRBD2 for D (5 bases each). The CDR3 region is CASSIEAGRGPYEQYF. The CDR3 DNA reads TGTGCCAGTAGTATAGAGGCAGGGAGAGGACCCTACGAGCAGTACTTC. The full variable domain, completed using reference TRBV19 and TRBJ2-7, is DGGITQSPKYLFRKEGQNVTLSCEQNLNHDAMYWYRQDPGQGLRLIYYSQIVNDFQKGDIAEGYSVSREKKESFPLTVTSAQKNPTAFYLCASSIEAGRGPYEQYFGPGTRLTVT.